Presented here are 14 T cell receptor beta chains from one specimen sequenced in a study of cytomegalovirus exposure and HLA in healthy donors. Primers included in the PCR were 60 Vbeta and 13 Jbeta primers. The data were produced by immunoSEQ multiplex PCR, yet TCRdb's version contains in-frame clones alone and is incomplete. The table shows 100,000 to 150,000 clones, with 76% occurring only once. Sequencing used PBMCs. The receptors here all came from a female donor in good health and CMV-seropositive.

The CDR3 sequence is CASSPLAGGSETQYF. The CDR3 DNA reads as TGTGCCAGTAGTCCGCTAGCGGGAGGCTCAGAGACCCAGTACTTC. The chain uses TRBV19 and TRBJ2-5; 11 bases fit TRBD2. The CDR3 runs to 15 residues. With 5 bases clipped from V and 4 bases from J, the junction kept 6 bases outside the gene matches. Germline CDR1 reads LNHDA; CDR2 reads SQIVND (reference sequence).

The chain joins TRBV29-1 to TRBJ1-1; no clear D gene. V shed 4 bases and J shed 0 bases, with 3 bases lying between them. CDR1 and CDR2 from the germline V gene are SQVTM and ANQGSEA. The CDR3 contains 11 residues. The DNA of the CDR3 is TGCAGCGTTGCTGTGAACACTGAAGCTTTCTTT. Its translation is CSVAVNTEAFF.

The chain uses TRBV7-2 and TRBJ2-1, with D possibly being TRBD2 (6 bases). CDR1 is SGHTA and CDR2 is FQGNSA in the germline V gene. The CDR3 is made up of 15 amino acids. V shed 7 bases and J shed 4 bases, with 17 bases lying between them. The chain's CDR3 is CASTSIGGLYNEQFF. The DNA of the CDR3 is TGTGCCAGCACCTCAATTGGAGGGTTATACAATGAGCAGTTCTTC.

This clone was detected a few times. This rearrangement joins TRBV6-6 to TRBJ2-2; TRBD2 is a possible D gene (5 bases). V was shortened by 0 bases and J by 3 bases, with 5 bases between the two germline ends. This CDR3 has 14 amino acids. Germline V gives CDR1 MNHNY, CDR2 SVGAGI (reference sequence). The CDR3 protein is CASSYSSDTGELFF. The DNA for the CDR3 is TGTGCCAGCAGTTACTCTAGCGACACCGGGGAGCTGTTTTTT.

The CDR3 is CASSLRGSSYNEQFF. CDR3 DNA: TGTGCCAGCAGCTTACGAGGAAGCTCCTACAATGAGCAGTTCTTC. The rearrangement links TRBV7-3 to TRBJ2-1; D gene unclear. There are 15 residues in the CDR3. Trimming took 2 bases from V and 0 from J, leaving 8 bases between them. The germline CDR1 and CDR2 sequences are SGHTA and FQGTGA.

The chain joins TRBV30 to TRBJ1-3; D ambiguous. V shed 4 bases and J shed 1 base, with 8 bases lying between them. CDR1 GTSNPN and CDR2 SVGIG come from the germline V gene (reference sequence). The CDR3 covers 13 residues. The DNA for the CDR3 is TGTGCCTGGAATCGGGGTTCTGGAAACACCATATATTTT. It is translated as CAWNRGSGNTIYF.

The rearrangement joins TRBV5-1 to TRBJ2-3; 7 bases align to TRBD1. The CDR3 covers 17 residues. J lost 0 bases, V lost 4 bases, and 11 bases had no gene match. The germline gives CDR1 SGHRS, CDR2 YFSETQ. In DNA form, the CDR3 reads TGCGCCAGCAGCCTCAGGTATATGGGACAGAGCACAGATACGCAGTATTTT. Translation: CASSLRYMGQSTDTQYF. Complete variable domain (other parts from reference TRBV5-1 and TRBJ2-3): KAGVTQTPRYLIKTRGQQVTLSCSPISGHRSVSWYQQTPGQGLQFLFEYFSETQRNKGNFPGRFSGRQFSNSRSEMNVSTLELGDSALYLCASSLRYMGQSTDTQYFGPGTRLTVL.

The rearrangement links TRBV28 to TRBJ1-1, with a tentative D call TRBD1 (5 bases). In germline, CDR1 is MDHEN, CDR2 SYDVKM. The V end was cut by 5 bases, the J end by 3 bases, with 10 bases between. There are 13 residues in the CDR3. The CDR3 bases are TGTGCCAGCAGTCGCGGGGGGGACACTGAAGCTTTCTTT. Protein: CASSRGGDTEAFF.

Written as DNA, the CDR3 is TGCGCCAGCAGCTTCGGACAGGTTAATGAAAAACTGTTTTTT. Translation: CASSFGQVNEKLFF. The gene calls are TRBV5-1 and TRBJ1-4; 7 bases match TRBD1. Trimming took 2 bases from V and 4 from J; bases not matched to a gene: 2. Germline CDR1 is SGHRS and CDR2 is YFSETQ. The CDR3 spans 14 residues.

The rearrangement links TRBV30 to TRBJ2-2, with TRBD1 matching 10 bases. CDR1 and CDR2 from the germline V gene are GTSNPN and SVGIG (reference sequence). The CDR3 extends over 14 amino acids. Trimming cost V 5 bases and J 4 bases; bases outside gene matches: 4. CDR3 loop: CAWGWTGGTGELFF. For the CDR3, the DNA is TGTGCCTGGGGATGGACAGGGGGCACCGGGGAGCTGTTTTTT.

The chain couples TRBV2 to TRBJ1-4; 7 bases agree with TRBD1. V shed 4 bases, J shed 1 base, and the junction held 6 bases outside the gene matches. Germline V gene lookup returns CDR1 SNHLY and CDR2 FYNNEI. This CDR3 has 16 amino acids. CDR3 sequence: CASSVLGGETNEKLFF. In nucleotides, the CDR3 is TGTGCCAGCAGTGTTTTAGGGGGCGAAACTAATGAAAAACTGTTTTTT. The full variable domain, with the rest looked up from reference TRBV2 and TRBJ1-4, is EPEVTQTPSHQVTQMGQEVILRCVPISNHLYFYWYRQILGQKVEFLVSFYNNEISEKSEIFDDQFSVERPDGSNFTLKIRSTKLEDSAMYFCASSVLGGETNEKLFFGSGTQLSVL.

The chain has TRBV10-3 and TRBJ2-1; weak D call: TRBD2 (5 bases). The CDR3 sequence is 14 residues long. The germline V gene has CDR1 ENHRY and CDR2 SYGVKD. V was cut by 2 bases and J by 7 bases, with 12 bases left in between. In nucleotides, the CDR3 is TGTGCCATCAGTGAGGAGGGATGGGGAAATGAGCAGTTCTTC. Its protein is CAISEEGWGNEQFF.

The V and J genes are TRBV5-1 and TRBJ2-1; TRBD2 agrees at 12 bases. The junction had 4 bases not matched to a gene; V was cut back by 4 bases and J by 5 bases. The CDR3 runs to 15 residues. Germline V gene lookup returns CDR1 SGHRS and CDR2 YFSETQ. CDR3 in amino acids: CASSIGLAGNNEQFF. DNA for the CDR3: TGCGCCAGCAGCATAGGACTAGCGGGAAACAATGAGCAGTTCTTC.

This chain connects TRBV15 to TRBJ1-3; D is undetermined. Germline V gives CDR1 LNHNV, CDR2 YYDKDF (reference sequence). Trimming cost V 1 base and J 0 bases, with 10 bases left between them. This CDR3 contains 16 residues. CDR3: CATSRGSGSSGNTIYF. CDR3 in DNA: TGTGCCACCAGCAGAGGTTCGGGGAGCTCTGGAAACACCATATATTTT.